One sample yielded the 18 T cell receptor beta chains listed below, sequenced in a study of shared clonotypes between healthy human individuals. The data were produced by immunoSEQ multiplex PCR, yet TCRdb's version contains in-frame clones alone and is incomplete. This sample has roughly 2.1 million clones, with approximately 94% found just once. The naive CD8 fraction comprised CD45RO-negative cells positively selected for CCR7 and excluded terminally differentiated effector memory CD45RA+ cells. Input material: naive CD8+ T cells from PBMCs. These receptors all stem from a man aged 18 to 29 in good health. Some clones in this sample may be carry-over from other donors' samples.

The gene calls are TRBV6-5 and TRBJ1-2, with D unclear. Germline V gene sequence: CDR1 MNHEY, CDR2 SVGAGI. This CDR3 comprises 13 residues. V lost 6 bases and J 8 bases, leaving 16 bases between the germline ends. The CDR3 DNA sequence: TGTGCCAGCAGCCGGACCCTTGGGTGGGGCTACACCTTC. Translation: CASSRTLGWGYTF.

This rearrangement joins TRBV10-1 to TRBJ2-7; D not certain. The CDR3 contains 14 residues. Between the trimmed V and J ends, which lost 0 bases and 2 bases, there was a span of 8 bases. CDR1 is WNHNN, CDR2 SYGVQD, per germline (reference sequence). The CDR3 loop is CASSESHQTYEQYF. CDR3 bases: TGCGCCAGCAGTGAGTCCCATCAGACCTACGAGCAGTACTTC.

This sequence joins TRBV28 and TRBJ1-2; 7 positions match TRBD1. V dropped 9 bases and J dropped 4; count of bases not matched to a gene: 5. Per germline, CDR1 MDHEN and CDR2 SYDVKM. The CDR3 is 12 amino acids. The CDR3 spells CASHRGFYGYTF. CDR3 DNA: TGTGCCAGTCACAGGGGTTTCTATGGCTACACCTTC.

The rearrangement joins TRBV7-8 to TRBJ2-7; 8 nucleotides align to TRBD2. The CDR3 consists of 15 residues. V trimming: 3 bases; J trimming: 2 bases; junction bases outside the gene matches: 6. Germline values: CDR1 SGHVS, CDR2 FQNEAQ. CDR3 region: CASSLLAGYTYEQYF. CDR3 DNA sequence: TGTGCCAGCAGCTTGCTAGCGGGCTACACCTACGAGCAGTACTTC.

The chain is built from TRBV28 and TRBJ2-7; TRBD2 aligns across 9 bases. V was clipped by 6 bases and J by 6 bases; unmatched bases: 12. Germline V gives CDR1 MDHEN, CDR2 SYDVKM. CDR3 length: 15 amino acids. The CDR3 reads CASSHEAGGQSEQYF. In DNA, the CDR3 is TGTGCCAGCAGCCACGAAGCGGGGGGCCAGTCCGAGCAGTACTTC.

V gene TRBV5-1 combines with J gene TRBJ2-7; D could derive from TRBD1 or TRBD2 (5 bases each). Germline V gives CDR1 SGHRS, CDR2 YFSETQ. Trimming pared 4 bases from V and 2 bases from J, leaving 19 bases between. The CDR3 extends over 16 amino acids. DNA of the CDR3: TGCGCCAGCAGCACCGGGACGCGTCTCGAGCCCTACGAGCAGTACTTC. It is translated as CASSTGTRLEPYEQYF.

The V gene is TRBV7-9, the J gene TRBJ2-7, with 12 bases aligning to TRBD2. Germline loops: CDR1 SEHNR, CDR2 FQNEAQ (reference sequence). There are 19 residues in the CDR3. V gave up 0 bases and J gave up 2 bases; unmatched junction bases: 11. CDR3 sequence: CASSLARVASGRDPYEQYF. For the CDR3, the DNA is TGTGCCAGCAGCTTAGCGAGGGTGGCTAGCGGGAGGGATCCCTACGAGCAGTACTTC.

This clone has only one observation. The gene calls are TRBV19 and TRBJ2-3; a possible D gene is TRBD1 (5 bases). CDR1 and CDR2 from the germline V gene are LNHDA and SQIVND (reference sequence). The CDR3 contains 12 residues. The V gene lost 10 bases and the J gene lost 8 bases, with 16 bases spanning the gap. The CDR3, as DNA: TGTGCCACCTCGGGTCCAGGGCGTACGCAGTATTTT. This codes for CATSGPGRTQYF.

Points on this clone: This sample also contains other DNA sequences that code for the same CDR3. The CDR3: CASSLGQTEAFF. The CDR3, as DNA: TGCGCCAGCAGCCTGGGACAGACTGAAGCTTTCTTT. The chain is built from TRBV4-1 and TRBJ1-1; 7 bases agree with TRBD1. This CDR3 has 12 amino acids. Per the germline V gene, CDR1 is MGHRA and CDR2 is YSYEKL. The V gene end was trimmed by 4 bases and the J gene end by 5 bases; junction bases not matched to a gene: 1.

The V call is TRBV15, the J call TRBJ1-4; D unresolved. V gave up 0 bases and J gave up 4 bases, with 3 bases separating them. CDR1 is LNHNV and CDR2 is YYDKDF in the germline V gene (reference sequence). This CDR3 is 13 amino acids long. CDR3 amino acids: CATSRDRNEKLFF. The CDR3 DNA follows: TGTGCCACCAGCAGAGATCGTAATGAAAAACTGTTTTTT.

This sequence joins TRBV15 and TRBJ1-5; D is uncertain. CDR3 size: 14 residues. Germline V CDR1 and CDR2: LNHNV, YYDKDF (reference sequence). V lost 4 bases, J lost 6 bases, and 13 bases lay in between. Here the CDR3 reads CATSKGPVGQPQHF. CDR3 bases: TGTGCCACCAGCAAGGGTCCGGTGGGTCAGCCCCAGCATTTT.

This rearrangement joins TRBV9 to TRBJ2-4; tentatively, D is TRBD1 (5 bases). In germline, CDR1 is SGDLS, CDR2 YYNGEE. The V end was cut by 1 base, the J end by 0 bases, with 8 bases between. The CDR3 is 15 amino acids. Written as DNA, the CDR3 is TGTGCCAGCAGCGTAATGGGGCTAGCCAAAAACATTCAGTACTTC. Its translation: CASSVMGLAKNIQYF.

V is TRBV28 and J is TRBJ1-3; D remains ambiguous. Germline CDR1 and CDR2: MDHEN and SYDVKM. This CDR3 has 16 residues. V gave up 2 bases and J gave up 0 bases, with 11 bases separating them. CDR3 sequence (DNA): TGTGCCAGCAGTTTACTAAGGTCATACTCTGGAAACACCATATATTTT. Its protein is CASSLLRSYSGNTIYF.

CDR3 bases: TGTGCCAGCAGCTTAGTCGGTCGGGGGGGCAGAACCTACGAGCAGTACTTC. It is translated as CASSLVGRGGRTYEQYF. The chain is built from TRBV11-2 and TRBJ2-7; TRBD2 aligns across 8 bases. With V trimmed by 1 base and J by 2 bases, 10 bases remained unmatched. Germline CDR1 reads SGHAT; CDR2 reads FQNNGV. This CDR3 has 17 amino acids.

This sequence joins TRBV5-6 and TRBJ2-3; 7 bases are a match to TRBD2. Germline-derived CDR1 and CDR2 are SGHDT and YYEEEE. This CDR3 contains 16 residues. V was pared by 0 bases and J by 3 bases, with 7 bases of the junction left unmatched. DNA for the CDR3: TGTGCCAGCAGCTTGGAGGCTAGCGGCGGGACAGATACGCAGTATTTT. Translated, it gives CASSLEASGGTDTQYF.

This clone was seen only once. The V call is TRBV5-1, the J call TRBJ2-1; 10 bases align to TRBD2. V lost 5 bases and J lost 7; bases outside the gene matches: 6. Germline CDR1 SGHRS, CDR2 YFSETQ. The CDR3 is 14 amino acids. The chain's CDR3 is CASRIAGGRNEQFF. The CDR3 region has the DNA TGCGCCAGCAGAATAGCGGGAGGTAGGAATGAGCAGTTCTTC.

Concerning this clone: The sample has other DNA sequences that encode this CDR3 too. V usage is TRBV19 and J usage is TRBJ2-1, with D uncertain. Trimming took 6 bases from V and 4 from J, leaving 4 bases between them. CDR3 size: 11 residues. The germline gives CDR1 LNHDA, CDR2 SQIVND (reference sequence). CDR3: CASSTYNEQFF. The CDR3 coding sequence is TGTGCCAGTAGCACTTACAATGAGCAGTTCTTC.

The gene calls are TRBV18 and TRBJ2-2; D is unclear. Germline-derived CDR1 and CDR2 are KGHSH and LQKENI. The CDR3 covers 14 residues. Trimming stripped 3 bases from V and 6 bases from J, with 11 bases between. CDR3 loop: CASSPPIRPGELFF. As DNA, the CDR3 is TGTGCCAGCTCACCCCCCATCAGGCCCGGGGAGCTGTTTTTT.